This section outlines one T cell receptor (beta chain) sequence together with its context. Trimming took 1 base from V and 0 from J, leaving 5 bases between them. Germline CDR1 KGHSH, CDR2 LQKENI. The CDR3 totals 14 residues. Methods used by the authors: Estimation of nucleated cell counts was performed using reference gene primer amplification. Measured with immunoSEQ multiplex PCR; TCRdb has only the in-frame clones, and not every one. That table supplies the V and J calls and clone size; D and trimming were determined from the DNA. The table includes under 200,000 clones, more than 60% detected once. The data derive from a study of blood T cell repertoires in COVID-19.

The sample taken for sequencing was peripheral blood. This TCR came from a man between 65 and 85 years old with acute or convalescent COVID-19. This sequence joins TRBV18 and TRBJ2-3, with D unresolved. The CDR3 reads CASSPRSSTDTQYF. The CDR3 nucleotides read TGTGCCAGCTCACCACGCAGTAGCACAGATACGCAGTATTTT.